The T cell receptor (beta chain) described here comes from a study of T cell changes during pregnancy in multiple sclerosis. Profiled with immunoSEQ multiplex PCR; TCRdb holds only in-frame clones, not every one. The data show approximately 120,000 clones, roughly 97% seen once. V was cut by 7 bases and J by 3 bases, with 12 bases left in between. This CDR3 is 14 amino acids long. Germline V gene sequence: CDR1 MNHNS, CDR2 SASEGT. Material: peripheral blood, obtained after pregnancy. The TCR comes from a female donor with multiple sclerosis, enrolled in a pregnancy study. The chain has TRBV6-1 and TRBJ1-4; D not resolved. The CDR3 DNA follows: TGTGCCAGCATTCGACCGGGTCCTAATGAAAAACTGTTTTTT. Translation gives CASIRPGPNEKLFF.